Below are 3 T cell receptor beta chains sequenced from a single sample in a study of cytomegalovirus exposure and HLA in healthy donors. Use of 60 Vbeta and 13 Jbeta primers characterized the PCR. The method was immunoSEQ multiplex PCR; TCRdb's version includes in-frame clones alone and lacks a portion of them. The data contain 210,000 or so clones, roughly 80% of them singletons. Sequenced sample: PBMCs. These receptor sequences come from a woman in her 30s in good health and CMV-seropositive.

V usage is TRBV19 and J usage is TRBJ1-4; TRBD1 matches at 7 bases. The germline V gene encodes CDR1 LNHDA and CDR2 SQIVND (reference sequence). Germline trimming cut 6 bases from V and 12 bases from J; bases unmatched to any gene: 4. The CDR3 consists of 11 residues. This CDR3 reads CASRNRGELFF. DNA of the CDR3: TGTGCCAGTAGAAACAGGGGCGAACTGTTTTTT. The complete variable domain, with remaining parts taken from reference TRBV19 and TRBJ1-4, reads DGGITQSPKYLFRKEGQNVTLSCEQNLNHDAMYWYRQDPGQGLRLIYYSQIVNDFQKGDIAEGYSVSREKKESFPLTVTSAQKNPTAFYLCASRNRGELFFGSGTQLSVL.

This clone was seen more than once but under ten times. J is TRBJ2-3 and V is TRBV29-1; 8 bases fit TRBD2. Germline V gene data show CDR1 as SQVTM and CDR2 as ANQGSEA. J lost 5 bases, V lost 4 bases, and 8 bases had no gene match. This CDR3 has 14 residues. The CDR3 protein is CSVGRGGAIDTQYF. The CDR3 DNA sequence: TGCAGCGTTGGACGGGGGGGGGCCATAGATACGCAGTATTTT.

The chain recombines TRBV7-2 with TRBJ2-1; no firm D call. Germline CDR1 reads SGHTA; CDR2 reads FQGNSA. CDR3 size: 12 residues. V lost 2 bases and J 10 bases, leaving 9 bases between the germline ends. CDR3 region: CASSLFGEEQFF. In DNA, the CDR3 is TGTGCCAGCAGCTTATTCGGAGAGGAGCAGTTCTTC.